These T cell receptor beta chains were read from a single sample in a study of metastatic and nonmetastatic thyroid tumors. TCRdb re-called clones from the PCR reads using MiXCR. The sample has roughly 30,000 clones, 20% seen once. Input material: blood. The receptor set was obtained from a female donor with papillary thyroid cancer or a benign thyroid nodule (not recorded which). Some clones in this sample may be carry-over from other donors' samples. CDR3s include the opening cysteine and the closing phenylalanine or tryptophan.

j_gene	len	v_gene	CDR3aa
TRBJ2-1	14	TRBV11-2	CASSRGITISEQFF
TRBJ1-5	13	TRBV3-1	CASSQALNQPQHF
TRBJ1-1	13	TRBV20-1	CSAETGGNTEAFF
TRBJ1-3	14	TRBV3-1	CASSLGQIRNTIYF
TRBJ2-1	14	TRBV5-1	CASSLGLAGDEQFF
TRBJ2-3	13	TRBV18	CASSPGPSDTQYF
TRBJ1-6	15	TRBV6-1	CASSVSSGDNSPLHF
TRBJ1-2	13	TRBV5-1	CASRGPGSYGYTF
TRBJ1-2	15	TRBV11-2	CASSSRGQGAAGYTF
TRBJ2-7	14	TRBV4-1	CASSLSLATYEQYF
TRBJ2-2	12	TRBV4-1	CASSPLTGELFF
TRBJ1-5	15	TRBV19	CASSITGSGNQPQHF
TRBJ2-5	11	TRBV20-1	CSANKVETQYF
TRBJ1-6	18	TRBV6-5	CASSLALDRSSYNSPLHF
TRBJ1-5	16	TRBV11-1	CASSPLEAGGNQPQHF
TRBJ1-1	15	TRBV12-3/TRBV12-4	CASSRPGQGGPEAFF
TRBJ2-1	13	TRBV11-3	CASSPQGGNEQFF
TRBJ2-2	14	TRBV24-1	CATSGYPNTGELFF
TRBJ2-1	16	TRBV13	CASSFSSRSSYNEQFF
TRBJ1-5	15	TRBV7-2	CASSLESGNNQPQHF
TRBJ2-7	14	TRBV28	CASRGSLFSYEQYF
TRBJ1-1	16	TRBV6-5	CASSYSGGQTNTEAFF
TRBJ1-5	15	TRBV20-1	CSATSAGTWDQPQHF
TRBJ2-1	16	TRBV6-2/TRBV6-3	CASSHGRIAGFNEQFF
TRBJ1-2	13	TRBV29-1	CSVEGQGIEGYTF
TRBJ1-3	14	TRBV10-2	CASSESGGGNTIYF
TRBJ2-5	13	TRBV2	CASSDVGRGTQYF
TRBJ2-7	14	TRBV7-2	CASSATWSEYEQYF
TRBJ1-2	12	TRBV12-3/TRBV12-4	CASSQANYGYTF
TRBJ1-2	13	TRBV6-1	CASSWDSYYGYTF
TRBJ1-5	12	TRBV6-5	CASSYSEGAQHF
TRBJ1-1	16	TRBV6-5	CASSYWWVGLGTEAFF
TRBJ2-7	14	TRBV2	CASRRGTSSYEQYF
TRBJ2-5	12	TRBV11-2	CASSLTGETQYF
TRBJ2-7	16	TRBV15	CATSREPGLGFYEQYF
TRBJ2-2	15	TRBV5-1	CASSLRDKNTGELFF
TRBJ1-3	20	TRBV7-6	CASSLGGTGIFPHPGNTIYF
TRBJ1-6	13	TRBV6-1	CASIPSYNSPLHF
TRBJ1-2	12	TRBV6-1	CASSRLDGGYTF
TRBJ1-1	14	TRBV6-4	CASSVSHEGTEAFF
TRBJ2-1	14	TRBV14	CASSLRGLYNEQFF
TRBJ2-6	14	TRBV2	CASTSSAVPNVLTF
TRBJ1-4	13	TRBV6-1	CASREGGWEKLFF